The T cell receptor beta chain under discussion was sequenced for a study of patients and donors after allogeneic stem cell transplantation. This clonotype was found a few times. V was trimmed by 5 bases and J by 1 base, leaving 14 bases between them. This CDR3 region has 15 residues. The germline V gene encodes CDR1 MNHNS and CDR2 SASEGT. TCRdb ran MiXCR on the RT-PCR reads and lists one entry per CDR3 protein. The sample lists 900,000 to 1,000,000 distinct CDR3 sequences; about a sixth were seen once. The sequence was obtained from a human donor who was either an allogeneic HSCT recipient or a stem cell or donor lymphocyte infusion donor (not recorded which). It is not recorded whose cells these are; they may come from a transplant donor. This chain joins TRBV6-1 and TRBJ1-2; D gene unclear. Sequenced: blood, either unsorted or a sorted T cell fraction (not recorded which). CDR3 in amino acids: CASSPSKRYNYGYTF. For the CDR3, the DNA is TGTGCCAGCAGTCCTTCGAAGCGGTATAACTATGGCTACACCTTC.